Detailed here is one TCR beta chain. The V gene end was trimmed by 9 bases and the J gene end by 3 bases; junction bases not matched to a gene: 7. This CDR3 comprises 14 residues. Germline CDR1 is MGHDK and CDR2 is SYGVNS. Method: immunoSEQ multiplex PCR; TCRdb's copy keeps in-frame clones and lacks some. Counted here are over 150,000 clones, around 74% occurring once; the ten biggest clones make up around 2.7%. The record originates from a study of blood T cell repertoires in COVID-19. Study as a whole: Acute-phase and convalescent COVID-19 samples originated in the United States, Italy and Spain.

The sequence was obtained from a man in his 70s with acute or convalescent COVID-19. This sequence joins TRBV25-1 and TRBJ2-3; 9 nucleotides match TRBD2. The sequenced sample consisted of peripheral blood. CDR3 sequence: CASVGLAYTDTQYF. The CDR3, as DNA: TGTGCCAGTGTAGGACTAGCGTATACAGATACGCAGTATTTT.